A single sample is the source of the 6 T cell receptor beta chains below, sequenced in a study of blood T cell repertoires in COVID-19. Method: immunoSEQ multiplex PCR; TCRdb's copy keeps in-frame clones and lacks some. The sample includes around 150,000 clones, 65% to 85% of them seen just once. The specimen was peripheral blood. The receptor source for this set is an elderly woman with active or convalescent COVID-19.

This clone was seen ten or more times. The V call is TRBV6-5, the J call TRBJ1-5; 9 positions match TRBD1. The CDR3 length is 14 residues. CDR1 is MNHEY, CDR2 SVGAGI, per germline. J lost 4 bases, V lost 6 bases, and 4 bases had no gene match. The DNA for the CDR3 is TGTGCCAGCAGACCCGGGACAGGGAATCAGCCCCAGCATTTT. It codes for CASRPGTGNQPQHF.

The chain joins TRBV5-1 to TRBJ1-4; weak D call: TRBD1 (5 bases). CDR3 length: 16 amino acids. Looked up from germline, CDR1 is SGHRS and CDR2 is YFSETQ. V shed 4 bases and J shed 0 bases, with 13 bases lying between them. Here the CDR3 DNA reads TGCGCCAGCAGCCCAGGAGGGGTTGCAACTAATGAAAAACTGTTTTTT. It translates to CASSPGGVATNEKLFF. The full variable domain, completed using reference TRBV5-1 and TRBJ1-4, is KAGVTQTPRYLIKTRGQQVTLSCSPISGHRSVSWYQQTPGQGLQFLFEYFSETQRNKGNFPGRFSGRQFSNSRSEMNVSTLELGDSALYLCASSPGGVATNEKLFFGSGTQLSVL.

The gene calls are TRBV19 and TRBJ1-1; D possibly corresponds to TRBD1 (6 bases). Germline CDR1 reads LNHDA; CDR2 reads SQIVND (reference sequence). The CDR3 is 16 amino acids. Deletions cut 5 bases from V and 4 bases from J, with 20 bases between. The CDR3: CASSPRTVAMSTEAFF. The CDR3 DNA follows: TGTGCCAGTAGTCCCCGGACAGTTGCAATGAGCACTGAAGCTTTCTTT.

The V and J genes are TRBV12-5 and TRBJ2-7; 11 nucleotides match TRBD1. CDR3 length equals 15 residues. V was clipped by 6 bases and J by 0 bases; unmatched bases: 4. CDR1 and CDR2 from the germline V gene are LGHNT and FRNRAP. CDR3 nucleotides: TGTGCTAGTGGCCTCGGGACAGGGGGCTCCTACGAGCAGTACTTC. Protein sequence: CASGLGTGGSYEQYF.

This clone was detected once. This chain joins TRBV5-1 and TRBJ2-5; TRBD2 is a possible D gene (5 bases). The CDR3 runs 15 residues. V was pared by 0 bases and J by 5 bases, with 14 bases between. Germline-derived CDR1 and CDR2 are SGHRS and YFSETQ. The CDR3: CASSLARAPGETQYF. The DNA of the CDR3 is TGCGCCAGCAGCTTGGCCCGGGCCCCGGGGGAGACCCAGTACTTC. The variable domain in full, with the rest retrieved from reference TRBV5-1 and TRBJ2-5, is KAGVTQTPRYLIKTRGQQVTLSCSPISGHRSVSWYQQTPGQGLQFLFEYFSETQRNKGNFPGRFSGRQFSNSRSEMNVSTLELGDSALYLCASSLARAPGETQYFGPGTRLLVL.

This chain links TRBV6-2 or TRBV6-3 with TRBJ2-7; D may be TRBD1 (7 bases). CDR3 size: 15 residues. Germline values: CDR1 MNHEY, CDR2 SVGEGT. The germline V and J ends were trimmed by 6 bases and 3 bases, with 18 bases remaining between them. CDR3 nucleotide sequence: TGTGCCAGCAGCCCGGGACAGTTGGGGGGCTACGAGCAGTACTTC. Translated, it gives CASSPGQLGGYEQYF.